This TCR beta chain was captured in a study of T cell repertoires in cytomegalovirus infection. This clonotype was observed a few times. TCRdb analysed the reads with MiXCR anew, one entry per CDR3 protein. The repertoire holds about 490,000 distinct CDR3 sequences, with roughly 29% as singletons. Germline lookup yields CDR1 SEHNR and CDR2 FQNEAQ (reference sequence). Trimming left V 1 base short and J 5 bases short, with 11 bases between. The CDR3 spans 14 residues. Sequencing input: PBMCs. The rearrangement joins TRBV7-9 to TRBJ1-1; perhaps TRBD1 as D (5 bases). The sequence came from a human donor in good health (CMV status not recorded). Some clones in this sample may be carry-over from other donors' samples. This chain's CDR3 is CASSLDPGRTEAFF. DNA for the CDR3: TGTGCCAGCAGCTTAGATCCAGGGCGTACTGAAGCTTTCTTT.